This TCR beta chain appears in the sequencing data of a study of blood T cell repertoires in COVID-19. The wider study: COVID-19 samples collected from the United States, Italy and Spain covered acute and convalescent phases. PBMCs, B-cell-depleted T cells, or T cells provided the cDNA or gDNA that made up the material.

Original processing methods: How many nucleated cells were present was estimated from reference gene primer amplification. The table came from immunoSEQ multiplex PCR; TCRdb's copy has only in-frame clones and leaves some out. Clone size and the V and J calls come from that table; the DNA yielded D and trimming. The data contain approximately 160,000 clones, 75% to 90% of them singletons. J lost 3 bases, V lost 9 bases, and 10 bases had no gene match. The length of the CDR3 is 16 residues. CDR1 is MDHEN, CDR2 SYDVKM, per germline. The TCR was taken from a woman aged 55-70 years with acute or convalescent COVID-19. The V call is TRBV28, the J call TRBJ1-5, with 11 nucleotides matching TRBD1. The sample comprised peripheral blood. CDR3: CASMDRDRGANQPQHF. The CDR3 DNA sequence: TGTGCCAGTATGGACCGGGACAGGGGGGCCAATCAGCCCCAGCATTTT.